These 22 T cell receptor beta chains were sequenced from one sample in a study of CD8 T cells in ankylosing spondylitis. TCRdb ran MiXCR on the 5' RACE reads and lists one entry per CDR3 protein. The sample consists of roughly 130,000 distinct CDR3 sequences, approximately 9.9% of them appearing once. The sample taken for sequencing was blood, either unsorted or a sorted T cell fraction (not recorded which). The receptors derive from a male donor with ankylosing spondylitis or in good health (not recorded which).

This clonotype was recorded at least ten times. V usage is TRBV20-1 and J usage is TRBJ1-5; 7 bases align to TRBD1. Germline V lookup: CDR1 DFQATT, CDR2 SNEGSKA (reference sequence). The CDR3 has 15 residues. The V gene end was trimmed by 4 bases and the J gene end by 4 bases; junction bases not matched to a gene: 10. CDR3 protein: CSAIRRPGGNQPQHF. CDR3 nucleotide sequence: TGCAGTGCTATTCGTCGTCCAGGGGGTAATCAGCCCCAGCATTTT.

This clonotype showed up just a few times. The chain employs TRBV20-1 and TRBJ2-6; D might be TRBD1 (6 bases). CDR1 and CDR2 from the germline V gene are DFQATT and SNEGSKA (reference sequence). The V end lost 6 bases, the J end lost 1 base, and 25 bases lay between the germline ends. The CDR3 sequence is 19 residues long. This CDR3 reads CSAKVSQGPYMSGANVLTF. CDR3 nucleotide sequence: TGCAGTGCCAAAGTATCACAGGGTCCTTATATGTCTGGGGCCAACGTCCTGACTTTC.

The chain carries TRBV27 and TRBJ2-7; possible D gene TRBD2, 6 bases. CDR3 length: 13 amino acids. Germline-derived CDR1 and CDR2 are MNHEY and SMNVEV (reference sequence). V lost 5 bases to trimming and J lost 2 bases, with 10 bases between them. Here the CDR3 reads CASSISGTYEQYF. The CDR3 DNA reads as TGTGCCAGCAGTATTAGCGGTACCTACGAGCAGTACTTC.

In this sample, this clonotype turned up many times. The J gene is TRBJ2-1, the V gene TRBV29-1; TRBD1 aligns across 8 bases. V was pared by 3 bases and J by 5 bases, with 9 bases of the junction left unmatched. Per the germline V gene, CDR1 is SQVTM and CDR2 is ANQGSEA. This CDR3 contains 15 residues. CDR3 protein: CSVDSQGVHDNEQFF. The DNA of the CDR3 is TGCAGCGTTGATTCACAGGGGGTTCACGACAATGAGCAGTTCTTC.

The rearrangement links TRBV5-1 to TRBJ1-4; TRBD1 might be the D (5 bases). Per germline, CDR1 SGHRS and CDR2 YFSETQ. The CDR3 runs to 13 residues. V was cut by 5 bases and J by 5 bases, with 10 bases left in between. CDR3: CASRSGGNEKLFF. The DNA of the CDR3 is TGCGCCAGCAGATCCGGGGGGAATGAAAAACTGTTTTTT.

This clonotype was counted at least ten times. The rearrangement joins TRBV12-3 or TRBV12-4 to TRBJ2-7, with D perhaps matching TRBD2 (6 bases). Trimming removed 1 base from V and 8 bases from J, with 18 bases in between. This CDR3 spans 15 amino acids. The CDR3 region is CASSLVRDGGTQQYF. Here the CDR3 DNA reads TGTGCCAGCAGTTTAGTGAGGGACGGGGGTACGCAGCAGTACTTC.

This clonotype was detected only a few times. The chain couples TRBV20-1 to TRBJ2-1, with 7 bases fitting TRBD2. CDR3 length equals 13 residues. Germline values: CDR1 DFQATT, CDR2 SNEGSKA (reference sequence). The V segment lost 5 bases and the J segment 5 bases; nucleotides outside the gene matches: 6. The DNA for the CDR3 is TGCAGTGCTGGGGGGGTAGCCCACAATGAGCAGTTCTTC. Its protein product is CSAGGVAHNEQFF.

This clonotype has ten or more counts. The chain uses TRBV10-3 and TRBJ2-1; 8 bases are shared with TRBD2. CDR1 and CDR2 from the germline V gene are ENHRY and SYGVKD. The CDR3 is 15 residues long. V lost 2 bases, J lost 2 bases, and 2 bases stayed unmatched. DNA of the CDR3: TGTGCCATCAGTGAGGAAGCGGGAGCCTACAATGAGCAGTTCTTC. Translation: CAISEEAGAYNEQFF.

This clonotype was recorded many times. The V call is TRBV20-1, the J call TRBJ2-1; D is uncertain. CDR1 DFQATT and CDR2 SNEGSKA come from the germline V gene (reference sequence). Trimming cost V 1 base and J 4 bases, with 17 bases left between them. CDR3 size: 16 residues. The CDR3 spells CSARVSHGLQYNEQFF. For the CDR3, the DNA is TGCAGTGCTAGAGTATCCCACGGGCTACAATACAATGAGCAGTTCTTC.

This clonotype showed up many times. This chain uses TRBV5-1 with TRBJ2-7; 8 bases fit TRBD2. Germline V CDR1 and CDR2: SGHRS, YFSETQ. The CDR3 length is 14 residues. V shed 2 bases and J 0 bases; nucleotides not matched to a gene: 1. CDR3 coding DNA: TGCGCCAGCAGCTTAGCGGGAGACTCCTACGAGCAGTACTTC. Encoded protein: CASSLAGDSYEQYF.

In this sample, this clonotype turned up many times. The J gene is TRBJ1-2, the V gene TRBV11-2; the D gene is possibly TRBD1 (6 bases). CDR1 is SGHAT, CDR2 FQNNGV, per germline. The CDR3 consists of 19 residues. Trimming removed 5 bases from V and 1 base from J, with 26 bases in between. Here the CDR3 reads CASSKRQVGTGAGNYGYTF. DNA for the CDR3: TGTGCCAGCAGCAAAAGACAGGTCGGGACCGGGGCTGGTAACTATGGCTACACCTTC.

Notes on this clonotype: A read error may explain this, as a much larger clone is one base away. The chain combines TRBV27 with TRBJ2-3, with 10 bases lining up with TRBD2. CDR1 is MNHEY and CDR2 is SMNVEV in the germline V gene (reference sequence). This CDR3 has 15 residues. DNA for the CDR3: TGTGCCAGCTCACCTCTAGCGGGAGACACAGATATGCAGTATTTT. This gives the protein CASSPLAGDTDMQYF.

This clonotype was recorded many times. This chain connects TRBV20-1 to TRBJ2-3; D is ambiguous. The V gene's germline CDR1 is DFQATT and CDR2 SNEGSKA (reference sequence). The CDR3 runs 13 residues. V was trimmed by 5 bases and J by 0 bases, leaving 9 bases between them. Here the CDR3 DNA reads TGCAGTGCTGCTCAGGACAGCACAGATACGCAGTATTTT. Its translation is CSAAQDSTDTQYF.

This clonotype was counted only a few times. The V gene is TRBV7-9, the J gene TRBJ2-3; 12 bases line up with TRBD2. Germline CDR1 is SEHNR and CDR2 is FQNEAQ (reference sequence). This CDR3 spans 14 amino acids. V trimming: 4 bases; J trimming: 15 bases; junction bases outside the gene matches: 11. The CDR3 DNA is TGTGCCAGCAGCTCCGGACTAGCGGGGACCGATGGTTATTTT. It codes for CASSSGLAGTDGYF.

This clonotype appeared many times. The CDR3 protein is CASSQDQASGSYEQYF. In DNA form, the CDR3 reads TGTGCCAGCAGCCAAGATCAGGCTAGCGGGAGCTACGAGCAGTACTTC. This chain connects TRBV4-2 to TRBJ2-7; 10 nucleotides match TRBD2. The CDR3 runs to 16 residues. The germline CDR1 and CDR2 sequences are LGHNA and YNFKEQ. With 0 bases clipped from V and 3 bases from J, the junction kept 5 bases outside the gene matches.

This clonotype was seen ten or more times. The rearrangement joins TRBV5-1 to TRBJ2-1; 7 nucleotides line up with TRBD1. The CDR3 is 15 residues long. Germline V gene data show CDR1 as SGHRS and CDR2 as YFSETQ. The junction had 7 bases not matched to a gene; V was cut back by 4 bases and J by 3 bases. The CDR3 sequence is CASSARQGDYNEQFF. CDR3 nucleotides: TGCGCCAGCAGCGCTAGACAGGGAGACTACAATGAGCAGTTCTTC.

The CDR3 sequence is CSGGLADYNEQFF. CDR3 sequence (DNA): TGCAGCGGGGGACTAGCAGACTACAATGAGCAGTTCTTC. The chain carries TRBV29-1 and TRBJ2-1; 9 bases match TRBD2. CDR1 and CDR2 from the germline V gene are SQVTM and ANQGSEA. The CDR3 sequence is 13 residues long. V gave up 7 bases and J gave up 3 bases; unmatched junction bases: 4.

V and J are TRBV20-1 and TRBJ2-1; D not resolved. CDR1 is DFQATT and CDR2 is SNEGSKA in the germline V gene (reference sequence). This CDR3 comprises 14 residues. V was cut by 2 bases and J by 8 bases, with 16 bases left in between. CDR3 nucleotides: TGCAGTGCTAGACCCCCTGGCAGGAAGGATGAGCAGTTCTTC. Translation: CSARPPGRKDEQFF.

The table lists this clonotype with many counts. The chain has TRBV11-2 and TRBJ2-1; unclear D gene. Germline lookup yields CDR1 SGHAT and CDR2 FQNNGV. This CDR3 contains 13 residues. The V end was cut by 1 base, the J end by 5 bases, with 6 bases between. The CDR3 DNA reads TGTGCCAGCAGCTTAGGGTACGACAATGAGCAGTTCTTC. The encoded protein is CASSLGYDNEQFF.

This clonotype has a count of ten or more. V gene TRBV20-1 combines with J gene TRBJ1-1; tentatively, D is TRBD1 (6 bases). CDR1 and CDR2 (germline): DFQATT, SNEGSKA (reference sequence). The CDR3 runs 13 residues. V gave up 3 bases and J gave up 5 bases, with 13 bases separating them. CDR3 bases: TGCAGTGCTAGGGTTGGGGGCCCGACTGAAGCTTTCTTT. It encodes CSARVGGPTEAFF.

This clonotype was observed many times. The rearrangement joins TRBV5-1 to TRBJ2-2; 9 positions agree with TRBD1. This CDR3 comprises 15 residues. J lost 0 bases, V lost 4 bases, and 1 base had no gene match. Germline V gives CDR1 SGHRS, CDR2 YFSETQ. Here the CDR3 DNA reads TGCGCCAGCAGCCGACAGGGGGCGAACACCGGGGAGCTGTTTTTT. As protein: CASSRQGANTGELFF.

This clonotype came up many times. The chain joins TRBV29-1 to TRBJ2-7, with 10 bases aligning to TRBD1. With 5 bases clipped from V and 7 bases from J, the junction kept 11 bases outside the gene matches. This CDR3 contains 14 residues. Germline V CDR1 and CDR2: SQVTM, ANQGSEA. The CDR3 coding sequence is TGCAGCGTTCTCCGGACAGGGGGGCAGATTGAGCAGTACTTC. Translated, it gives CSVLRTGGQIEQYF.